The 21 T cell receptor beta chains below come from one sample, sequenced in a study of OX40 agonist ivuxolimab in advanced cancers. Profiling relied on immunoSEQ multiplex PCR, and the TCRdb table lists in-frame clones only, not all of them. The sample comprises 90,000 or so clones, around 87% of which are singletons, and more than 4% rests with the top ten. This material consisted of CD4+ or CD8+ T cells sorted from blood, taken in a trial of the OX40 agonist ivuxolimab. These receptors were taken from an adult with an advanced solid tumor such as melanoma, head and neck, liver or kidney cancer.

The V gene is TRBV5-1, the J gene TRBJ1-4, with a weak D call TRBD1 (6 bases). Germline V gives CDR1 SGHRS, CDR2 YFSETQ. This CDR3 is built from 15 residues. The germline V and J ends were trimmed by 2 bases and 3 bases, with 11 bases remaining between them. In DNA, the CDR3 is TGCGCCAGCAGCTTAACGGGGGCAGCTAATGAAAAACTGTTTTTT. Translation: CASSLTGAANEKLFF. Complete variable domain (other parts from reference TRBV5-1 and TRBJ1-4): KAGVTQTPRYLIKTRGQQVTLSCSPISGHRSVSWYQQTPGQGLQFLFEYFSETQRNKGNFPGRFSGRQFSNSRSEMNVSTLELGDSALYLCASSLTGAANEKLFFGSGTQLSVL.

This CDR3 is CASSRGPNLANTGELFF. The CDR3 nucleotides read TGCGCCAGCAGCAGGGGACCGAATCTCGCGAACACCGGGGAGCTGTTTTTT. V usage is TRBV5-1 and J usage is TRBJ2-2; D might be TRBD1 or TRBD2, each matching 5 bases. V gave up 4 bases and J gave up 0 bases, with 16 bases separating them. The germline gives CDR1 SGHRS, CDR2 YFSETQ. CDR3 length: 17 amino acids.

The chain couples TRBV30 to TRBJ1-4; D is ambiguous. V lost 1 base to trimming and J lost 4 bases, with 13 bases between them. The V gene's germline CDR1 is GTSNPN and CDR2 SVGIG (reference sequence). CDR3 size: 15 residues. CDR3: CAWSARTANNEKLFF. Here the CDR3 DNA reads TGTGCCTGGAGTGCACGGACCGCGAATAATGAAAAACTGTTTTTT.

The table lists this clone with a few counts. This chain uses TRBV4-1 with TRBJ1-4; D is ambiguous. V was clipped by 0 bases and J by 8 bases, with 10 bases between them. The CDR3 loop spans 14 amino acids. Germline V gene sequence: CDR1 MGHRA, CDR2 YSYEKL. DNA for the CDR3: TGCGCCAGCAGCCAAGATTCGGGGTCCGAAAAACTGTTTTTT. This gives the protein CASSQDSGSEKLFF.

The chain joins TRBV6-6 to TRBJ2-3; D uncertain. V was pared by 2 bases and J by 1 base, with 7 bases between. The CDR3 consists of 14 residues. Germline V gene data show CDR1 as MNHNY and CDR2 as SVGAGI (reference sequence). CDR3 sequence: CASSYQKGTDTQYF. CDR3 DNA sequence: TGTGCCAGCAGTTACCAGAAGGGCACAGATACGCAGTATTTT.

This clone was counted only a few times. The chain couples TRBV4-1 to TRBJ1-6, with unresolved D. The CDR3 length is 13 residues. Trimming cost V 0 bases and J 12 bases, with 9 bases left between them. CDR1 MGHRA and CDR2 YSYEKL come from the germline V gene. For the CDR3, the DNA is TGCGCCAGCAGCCAAGAACAGATTCAACCCCTCCACTTT. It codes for CASSQEQIQPLHF.

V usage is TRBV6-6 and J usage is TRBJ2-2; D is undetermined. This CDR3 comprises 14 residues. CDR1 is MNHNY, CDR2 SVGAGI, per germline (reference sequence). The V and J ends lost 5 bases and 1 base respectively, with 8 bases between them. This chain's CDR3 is CASSPYGNTGELFF. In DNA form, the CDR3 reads TGTGCCAGCAGTCCCTATGGGAACACCGGGGAGCTGTTTTTT.

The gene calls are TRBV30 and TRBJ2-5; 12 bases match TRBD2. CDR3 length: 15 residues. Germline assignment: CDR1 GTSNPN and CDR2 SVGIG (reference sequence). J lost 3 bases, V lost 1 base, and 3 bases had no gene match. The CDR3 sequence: CAWSGLAGVEETQYF. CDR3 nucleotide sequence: TGTGCCTGGAGTGGACTAGCGGGAGTGGAAGAGACCCAGTACTTC.

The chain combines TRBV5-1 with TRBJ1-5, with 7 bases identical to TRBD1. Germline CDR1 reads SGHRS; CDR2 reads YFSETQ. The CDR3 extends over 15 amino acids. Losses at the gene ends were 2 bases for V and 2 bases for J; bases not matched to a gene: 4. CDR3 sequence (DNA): TGCGCCAGCAGCTTCAGGGGGGATGGCAATCAGCCCCAGCATTTT. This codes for CASSFRGDGNQPQHF.

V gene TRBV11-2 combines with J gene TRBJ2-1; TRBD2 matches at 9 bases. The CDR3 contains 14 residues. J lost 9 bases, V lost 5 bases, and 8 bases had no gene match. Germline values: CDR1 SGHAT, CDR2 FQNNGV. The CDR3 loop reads CASSLSGRGGEQFF. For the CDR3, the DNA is TGTGCCAGCAGCCTTAGCGGGAGAGGGGGTGAGCAGTTCTTC.

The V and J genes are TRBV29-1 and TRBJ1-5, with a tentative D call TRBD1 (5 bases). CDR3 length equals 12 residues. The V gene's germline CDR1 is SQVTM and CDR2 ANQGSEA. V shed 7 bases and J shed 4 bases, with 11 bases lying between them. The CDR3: CSGRVGNQPQHF. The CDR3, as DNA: TGCAGCGGCAGGGTAGGAAATCAGCCCCAGCATTTT.

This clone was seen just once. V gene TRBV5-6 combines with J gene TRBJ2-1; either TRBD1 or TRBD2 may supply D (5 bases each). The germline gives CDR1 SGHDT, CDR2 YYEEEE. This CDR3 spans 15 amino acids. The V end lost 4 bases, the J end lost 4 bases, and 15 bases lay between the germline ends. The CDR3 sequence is CASSDSRDGYNEQFF. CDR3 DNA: TGTGCCAGCAGCGATTCCCGGGACGGATACAATGAGCAGTTCTTC. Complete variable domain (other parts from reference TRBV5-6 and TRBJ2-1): DAGVTQSPTHLIKTRGQQVTLRCSPKSGHDTVSWYQQALGQGPQFIFQYYEEEERQRGNFPDRFSGHQFPNYSSELNVNALLLGDSALYLCASSDSRDGYNEQFFGPGTRLTVL.

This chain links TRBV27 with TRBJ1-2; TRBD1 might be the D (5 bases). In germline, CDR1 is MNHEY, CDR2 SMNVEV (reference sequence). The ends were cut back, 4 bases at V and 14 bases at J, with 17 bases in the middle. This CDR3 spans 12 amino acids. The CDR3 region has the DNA TGTGCCAGCAGTTCCCTTGGGGGGGTAGGGACCTTC. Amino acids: CASSSLGGVGTF.

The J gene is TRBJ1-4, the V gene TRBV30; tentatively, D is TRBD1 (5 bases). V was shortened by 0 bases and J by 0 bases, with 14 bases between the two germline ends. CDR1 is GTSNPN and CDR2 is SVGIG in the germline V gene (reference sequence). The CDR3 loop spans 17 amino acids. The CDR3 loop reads CAWSVLGGWTTNEKLFF. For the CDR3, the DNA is TGTGCCTGGAGTGTACTGGGGGGATGGACAACTAATGAAAAACTGTTTTTT.

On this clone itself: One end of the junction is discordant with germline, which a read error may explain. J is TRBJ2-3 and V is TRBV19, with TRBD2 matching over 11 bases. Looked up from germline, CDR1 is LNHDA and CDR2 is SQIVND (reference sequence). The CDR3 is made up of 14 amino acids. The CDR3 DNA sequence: TGTGCCAGTAGGATAGCGGGAGGGCCTGATACGCAGTATTTT. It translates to CASRIAGGPDTQYF.

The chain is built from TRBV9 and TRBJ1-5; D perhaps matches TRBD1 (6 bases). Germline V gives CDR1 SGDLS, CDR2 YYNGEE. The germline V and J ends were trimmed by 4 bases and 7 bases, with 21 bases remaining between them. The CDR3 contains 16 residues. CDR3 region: CASSPGGGEGFQPQHF. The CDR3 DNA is TGTGCCAGCAGCCCCGGGGGGGGCGAAGGATTCCAGCCCCAGCATTTT. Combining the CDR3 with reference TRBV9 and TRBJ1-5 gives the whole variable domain DSGVTQTPKHLITATGQRVTLRCSPRSGDLSVYWYQQSLDQGLQFLIQYYNGEERAKGNILERFSAQQFPDLHSELNLSSLELGDSALYFCASSPGGGEGFQPQHFGDGTRLSIL.

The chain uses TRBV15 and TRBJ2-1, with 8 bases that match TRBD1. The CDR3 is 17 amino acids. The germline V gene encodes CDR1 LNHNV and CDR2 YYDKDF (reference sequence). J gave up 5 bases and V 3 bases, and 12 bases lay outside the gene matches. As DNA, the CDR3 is TGTGCCACCAGCAGCCAAGCCGGTACAGGGGGACACAATGAGCAGTTCTTC. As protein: CATSSQAGTGGHNEQFF.

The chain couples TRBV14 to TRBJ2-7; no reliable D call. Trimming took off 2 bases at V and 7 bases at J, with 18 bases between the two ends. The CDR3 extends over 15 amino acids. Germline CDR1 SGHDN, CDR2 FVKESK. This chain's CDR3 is CASSQTGSPVEEQYF. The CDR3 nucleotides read TGTGCCAGCAGCCAAACCGGGTCTCCCGTAGAAGAGCAGTACTTC.

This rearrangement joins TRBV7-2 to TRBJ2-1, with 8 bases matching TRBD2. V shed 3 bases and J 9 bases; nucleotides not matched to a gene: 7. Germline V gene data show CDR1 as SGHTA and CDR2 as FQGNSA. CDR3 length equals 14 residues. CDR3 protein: CASSLKRETGEQFF. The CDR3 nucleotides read TGTGCCAGCAGCTTGAAGCGGGAGACGGGTGAGCAGTTCTTC.

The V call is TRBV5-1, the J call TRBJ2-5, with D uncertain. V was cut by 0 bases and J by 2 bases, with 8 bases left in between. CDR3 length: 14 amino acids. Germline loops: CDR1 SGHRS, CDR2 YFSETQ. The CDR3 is CASSLAWEQETQYF. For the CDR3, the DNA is TGCGCCAGCAGCTTGGCCTGGGAACAAGAGACCCAGTACTTC.

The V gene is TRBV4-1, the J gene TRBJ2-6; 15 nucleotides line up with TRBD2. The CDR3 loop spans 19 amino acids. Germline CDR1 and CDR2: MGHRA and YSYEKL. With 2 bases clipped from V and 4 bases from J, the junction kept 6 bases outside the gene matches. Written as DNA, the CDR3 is TGCGCCAGCAGCCAATTAGGGACTAGCGGGAGGTCCGGGGCCAACGTCCTGACTTTC. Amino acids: CASSQLGTSGRSGANVLTF.